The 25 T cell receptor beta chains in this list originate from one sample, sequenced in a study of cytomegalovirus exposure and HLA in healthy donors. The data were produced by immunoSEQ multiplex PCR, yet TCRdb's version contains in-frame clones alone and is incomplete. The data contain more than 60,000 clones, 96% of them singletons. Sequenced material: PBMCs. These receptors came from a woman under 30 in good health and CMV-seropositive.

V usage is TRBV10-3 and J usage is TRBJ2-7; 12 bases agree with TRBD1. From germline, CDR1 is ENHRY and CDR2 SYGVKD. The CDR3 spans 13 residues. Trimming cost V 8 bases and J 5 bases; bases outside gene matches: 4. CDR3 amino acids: CAIGGQGANEQYF. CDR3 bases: TGTGCCATCGGGGGACAGGGGGCGAACGAGCAGTACTTC.

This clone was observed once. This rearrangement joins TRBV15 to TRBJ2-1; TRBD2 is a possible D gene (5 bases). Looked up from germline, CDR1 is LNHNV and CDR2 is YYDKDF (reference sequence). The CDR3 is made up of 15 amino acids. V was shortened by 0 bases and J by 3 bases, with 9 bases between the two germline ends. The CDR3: CATSRDGRGYNEQFF. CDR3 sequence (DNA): TGTGCCACCAGCAGAGATGGTCGGGGCTACAATGAGCAGTTCTTC.

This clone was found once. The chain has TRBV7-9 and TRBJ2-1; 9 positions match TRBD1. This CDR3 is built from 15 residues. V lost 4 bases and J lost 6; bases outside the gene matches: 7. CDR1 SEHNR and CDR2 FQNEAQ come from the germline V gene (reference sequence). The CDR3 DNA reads TGTGCCAGCAGCTCCAACAGGGGGCAGGTCAATGAGCAGTTCTTC. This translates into CASSSNRGQVNEQFF. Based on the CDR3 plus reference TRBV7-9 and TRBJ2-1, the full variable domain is DTGVSQNPRHKITKRGQNVTFRCDPISEHNRLYWYRQTLGQGPEFLTYFQNEAQLEKSRLLSDRFSAERPKGSFSTLEIQRTEQGDSAMYLCASSSNRGQVNEQFFGPGTRLTVL.

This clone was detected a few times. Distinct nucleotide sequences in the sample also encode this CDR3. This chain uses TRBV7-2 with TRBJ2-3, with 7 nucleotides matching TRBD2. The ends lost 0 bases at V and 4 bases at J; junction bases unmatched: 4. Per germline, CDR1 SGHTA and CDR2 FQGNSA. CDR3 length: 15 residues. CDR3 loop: CASSLAGGPADTQYF. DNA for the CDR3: TGTGCCAGCAGCTTAGCGGGAGGGCCGGCAGATACGCAGTATTTT.

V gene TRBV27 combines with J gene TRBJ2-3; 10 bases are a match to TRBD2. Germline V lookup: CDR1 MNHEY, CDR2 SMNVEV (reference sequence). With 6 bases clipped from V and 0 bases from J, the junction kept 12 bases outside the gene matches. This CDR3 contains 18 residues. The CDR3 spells CASSLRLPLAGSTDTQYF. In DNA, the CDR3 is TGTGCCAGCAGCCTCCGACTACCACTAGCGGGAAGCACAGATACGCAGTATTTT.

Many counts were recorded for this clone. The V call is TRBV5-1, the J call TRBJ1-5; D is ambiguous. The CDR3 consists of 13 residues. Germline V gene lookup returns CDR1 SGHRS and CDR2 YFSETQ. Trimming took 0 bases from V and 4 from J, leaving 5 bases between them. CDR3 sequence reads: CASSLERNQPQHF. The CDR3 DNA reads TGCGCCAGCAGCTTGGAGCGTAATCAGCCCCAGCATTTT.

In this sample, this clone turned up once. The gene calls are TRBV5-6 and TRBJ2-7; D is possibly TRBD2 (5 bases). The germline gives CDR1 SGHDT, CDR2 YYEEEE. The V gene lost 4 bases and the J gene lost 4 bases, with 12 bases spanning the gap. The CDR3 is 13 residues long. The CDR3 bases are TGTGCCAGCAGCAAGGACTTGTCATACGAGCAGTACTTC. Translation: CASSKDLSYEQYF.

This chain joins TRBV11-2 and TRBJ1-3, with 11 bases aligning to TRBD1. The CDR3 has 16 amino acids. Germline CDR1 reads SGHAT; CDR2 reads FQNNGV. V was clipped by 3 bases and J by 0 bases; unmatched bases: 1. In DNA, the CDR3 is TGTGCCAGCAGCTTTGGGACAGGGGGCTCTGGAAACACCATATATTTT. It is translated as CASSFGTGGSGNTIYF.

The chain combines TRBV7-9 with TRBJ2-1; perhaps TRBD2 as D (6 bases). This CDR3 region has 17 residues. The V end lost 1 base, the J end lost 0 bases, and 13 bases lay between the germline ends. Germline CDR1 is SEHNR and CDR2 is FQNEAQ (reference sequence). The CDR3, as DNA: TGTGCCAGCAGCTTAGTTCGCGGGATTAGCTCCTACAATGAGCAGTTCTTC. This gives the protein CASSLVRGISSYNEQFF.

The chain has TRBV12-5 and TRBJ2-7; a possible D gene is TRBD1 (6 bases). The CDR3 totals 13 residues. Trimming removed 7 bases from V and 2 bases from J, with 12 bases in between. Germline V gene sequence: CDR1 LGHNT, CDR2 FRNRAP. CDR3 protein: CASAQGLPYEQYF. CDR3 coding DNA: TGTGCTAGTGCCCAGGGGTTACCCTACGAGCAGTACTTC.

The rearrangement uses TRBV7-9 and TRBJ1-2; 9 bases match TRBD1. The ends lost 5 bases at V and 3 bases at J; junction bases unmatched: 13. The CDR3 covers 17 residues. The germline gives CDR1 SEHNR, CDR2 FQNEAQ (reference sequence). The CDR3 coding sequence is TGTGCCAGCAGCGACCGGGACAGGGACTTCCTTGACTATGGCTACACCTTC. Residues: CASSDRDRDFLDYGYTF.

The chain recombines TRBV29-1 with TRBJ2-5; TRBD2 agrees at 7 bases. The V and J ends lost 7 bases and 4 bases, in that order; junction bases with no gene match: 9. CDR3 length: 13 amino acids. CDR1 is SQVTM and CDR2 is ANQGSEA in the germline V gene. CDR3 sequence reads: CSGLPRETETQYF. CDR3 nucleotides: TGCAGCGGCCTACCGCGGGAGACAGAGACCCAGTACTTC.

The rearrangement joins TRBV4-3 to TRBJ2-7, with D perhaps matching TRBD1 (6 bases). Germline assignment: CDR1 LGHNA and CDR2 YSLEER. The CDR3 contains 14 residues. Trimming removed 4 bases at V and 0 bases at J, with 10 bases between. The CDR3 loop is CASSPDSVSYEQYF. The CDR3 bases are TGCGCCAGCAGCCCGGACAGCGTCTCCTACGAGCAGTACTTC.

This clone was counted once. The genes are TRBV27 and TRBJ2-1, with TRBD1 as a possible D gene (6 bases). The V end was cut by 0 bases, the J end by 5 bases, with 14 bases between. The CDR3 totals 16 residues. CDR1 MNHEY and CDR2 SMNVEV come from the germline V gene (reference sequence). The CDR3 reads CASSLSGRGWDNEQFF. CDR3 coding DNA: TGTGCCAGCAGTTTATCAGGCAGGGGATGGGACAATGAGCAGTTCTTC.

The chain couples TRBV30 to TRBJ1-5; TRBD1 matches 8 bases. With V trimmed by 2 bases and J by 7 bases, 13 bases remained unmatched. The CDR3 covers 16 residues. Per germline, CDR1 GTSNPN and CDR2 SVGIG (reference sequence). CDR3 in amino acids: CAWSFRQDRAVQPQHF. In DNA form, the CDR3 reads TGTGCCTGGAGTTTCCGTCAGGACAGGGCGGTGCAGCCCCAGCATTTT.

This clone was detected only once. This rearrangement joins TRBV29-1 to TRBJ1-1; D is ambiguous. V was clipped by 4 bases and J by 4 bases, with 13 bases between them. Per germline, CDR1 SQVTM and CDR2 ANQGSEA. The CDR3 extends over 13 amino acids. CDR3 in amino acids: CSVATGGFTEAFF. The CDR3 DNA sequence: TGCAGCGTTGCCACCGGCGGATTCACTGAAGCTTTCTTT. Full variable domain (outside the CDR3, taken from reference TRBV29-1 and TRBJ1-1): SAVISQKPSRDICQRGTSLTIQCQVDSQVTMMFWYRQQPGQSLTLIATANQGSEATYESGFVIDKFPISRPNLTFSTLTVSNMSPEDSSIYLCSVATGGFTEAFFGQGTRLTVV.

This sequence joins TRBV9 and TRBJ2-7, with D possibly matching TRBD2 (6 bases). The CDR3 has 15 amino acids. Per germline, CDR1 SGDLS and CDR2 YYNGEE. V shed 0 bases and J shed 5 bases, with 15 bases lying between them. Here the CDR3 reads CASSVEVAAPHEQYF. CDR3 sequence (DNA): TGTGCCAGCAGCGTAGAGGTAGCGGCCCCTCACGAGCAGTACTTC.

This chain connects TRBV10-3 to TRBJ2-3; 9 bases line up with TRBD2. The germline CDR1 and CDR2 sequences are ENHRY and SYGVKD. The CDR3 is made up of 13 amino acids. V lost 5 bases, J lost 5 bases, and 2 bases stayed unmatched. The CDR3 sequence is CAISLAGEDTQYF. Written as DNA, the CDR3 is TGTGCCATCAGTTTAGCGGGAGAAGATACGCAGTATTTT.

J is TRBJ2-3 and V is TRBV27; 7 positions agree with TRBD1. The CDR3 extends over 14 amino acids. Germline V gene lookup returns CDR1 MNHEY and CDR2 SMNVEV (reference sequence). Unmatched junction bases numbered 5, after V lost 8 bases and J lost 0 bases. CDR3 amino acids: CASGRQGSTDTQYF. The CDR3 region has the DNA TGTGCCAGCGGTCGACAGGGTAGCACAGATACGCAGTATTTT.

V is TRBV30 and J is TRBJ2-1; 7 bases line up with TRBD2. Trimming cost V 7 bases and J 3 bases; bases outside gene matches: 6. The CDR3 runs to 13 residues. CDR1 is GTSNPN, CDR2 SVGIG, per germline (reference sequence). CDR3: CAYKSGDYNEQFF. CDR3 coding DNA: TGTGCCTATAAGAGCGGGGACTACAATGAGCAGTTCTTC. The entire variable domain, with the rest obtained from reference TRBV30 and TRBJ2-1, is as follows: SQTIHQWPATLVQPVGSPLSLECTVEGTSNPNLYWYRQAAGRGLQLLFYSVGIGQISSEVPQNLSASRPQDRQFILSSKKLLLSDSGFYLCAYKSGDYNEQFFGPGTRLTVL.

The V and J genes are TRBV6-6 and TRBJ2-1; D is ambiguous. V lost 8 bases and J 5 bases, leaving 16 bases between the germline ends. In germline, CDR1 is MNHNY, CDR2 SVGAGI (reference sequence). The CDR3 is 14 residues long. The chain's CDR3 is CASVRSVPDNEQFF. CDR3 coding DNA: TGTGCCAGCGTTCGGTCGGTACCCGACAATGAGCAGTTCTTC.

DNA of the CDR3: TGTGCCAGCAGTGAATTCGGTGGGGCGTCTAACTATGGCTACACCTTC. Amino acid sequence: CASSEFGGASNYGYTF. The gene calls are TRBV6-1 and TRBJ1-2, with TRBD1 as a possible D gene (5 bases). Germline-derived CDR1 and CDR2 are MNHNS and SASEGT. The CDR3 is 16 amino acids. V was trimmed by 2 bases and J by 0 bases, leaving 13 bases between them.

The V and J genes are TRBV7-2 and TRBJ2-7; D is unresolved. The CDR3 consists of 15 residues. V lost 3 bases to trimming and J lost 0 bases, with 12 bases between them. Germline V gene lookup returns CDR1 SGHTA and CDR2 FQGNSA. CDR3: CASSFLSDPSYEQYF. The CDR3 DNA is TGTGCCAGCAGCTTTCTCAGCGACCCCTCCTACGAGCAGTACTTC.

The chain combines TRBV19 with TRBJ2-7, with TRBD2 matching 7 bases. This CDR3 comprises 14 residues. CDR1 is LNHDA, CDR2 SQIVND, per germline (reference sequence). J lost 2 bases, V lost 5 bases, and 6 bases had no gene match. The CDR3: CASSPRLATYEQYF. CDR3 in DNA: TGTGCCAGTAGTCCCCGACTAGCAACCTACGAGCAGTACTTC.

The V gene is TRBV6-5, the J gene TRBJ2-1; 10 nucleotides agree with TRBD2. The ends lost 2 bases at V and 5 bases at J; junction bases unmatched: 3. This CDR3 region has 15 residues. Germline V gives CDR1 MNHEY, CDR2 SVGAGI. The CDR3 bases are TGTGCCAGCAGTTACGTGACTAGCGGGCACAATGAGCAGTTCTTC. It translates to CASSYVTSGHNEQFF.